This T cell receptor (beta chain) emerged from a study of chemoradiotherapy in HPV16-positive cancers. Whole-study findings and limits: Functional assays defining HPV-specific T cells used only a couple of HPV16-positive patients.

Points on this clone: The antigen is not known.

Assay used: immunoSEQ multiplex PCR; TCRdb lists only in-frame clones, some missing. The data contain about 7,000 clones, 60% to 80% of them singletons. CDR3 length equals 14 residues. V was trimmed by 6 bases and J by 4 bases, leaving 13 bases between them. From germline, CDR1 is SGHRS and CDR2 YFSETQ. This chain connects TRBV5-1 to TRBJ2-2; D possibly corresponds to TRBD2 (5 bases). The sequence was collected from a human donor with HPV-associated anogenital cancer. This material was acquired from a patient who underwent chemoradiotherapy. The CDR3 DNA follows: TGCGCCAGCAACCCGGGGTCGGGCACCGGGGAGCTGTTTTTT. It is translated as CASNPGSGTGELFF. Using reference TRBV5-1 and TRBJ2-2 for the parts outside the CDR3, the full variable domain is KAGVTQTPRYLIKTRGQQVTLSCSPISGHRSVSWYQQTPGQGLQFLFEYFSETQRNKGNFPGRFSGRQFSNSRSEMNVSTLELGDSALYLCASNPGSGTGELFFGEGSRLTVL.